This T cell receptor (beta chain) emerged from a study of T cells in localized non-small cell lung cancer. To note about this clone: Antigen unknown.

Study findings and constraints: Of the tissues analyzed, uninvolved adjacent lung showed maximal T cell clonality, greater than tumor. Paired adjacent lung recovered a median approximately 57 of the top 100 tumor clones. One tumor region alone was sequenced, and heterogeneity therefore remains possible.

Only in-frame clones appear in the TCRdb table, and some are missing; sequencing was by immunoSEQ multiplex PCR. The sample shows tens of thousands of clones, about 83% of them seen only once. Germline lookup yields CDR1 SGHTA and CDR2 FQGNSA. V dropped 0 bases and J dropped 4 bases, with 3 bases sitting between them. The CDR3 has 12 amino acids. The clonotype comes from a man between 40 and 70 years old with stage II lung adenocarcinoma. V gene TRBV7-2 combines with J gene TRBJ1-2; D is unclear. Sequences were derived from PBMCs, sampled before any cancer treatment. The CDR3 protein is CASSLAGYGYTF. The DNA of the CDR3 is TGTGCCAGCAGCTTAGCCGGCTATGGCTACACCTTC.